The 13 T cell receptor beta chains reported below all come from one sample, sequenced in a study of T cells after yellow fever vaccination. TCRdb analysed the 5' RACE reads with MiXCR anew, one entry per CDR3 protein. The sample records about 300,000 distinct CDR3 sequences, around 7.3% being singletons. Sequenced material: PBMCs, taken about 41 days after the first yellow fever vaccination. These receptors were taken from a man between 18 and 29 years old who received the YFV17D yellow fever vaccine.

This clonotype was seen at least ten times. The chain employs TRBV7-2 and TRBJ2-5; no definite D call. The CDR3 loop spans 12 amino acids. Germline CDR1 SGHTA, CDR2 FQGNSA. The V end lost 4 bases, the J end lost 2 bases, and 5 bases lay between the germline ends. CDR3 sequence (DNA): TGTGCCAGCAGCTCGGTTCAAGAGACCCAGTACTTC. Amino acids: CASSSVQETQYF.

This sequence joins TRBV28 and TRBJ2-3; 9 bases fit TRBD2. The CDR3 runs to 15 residues. The V gene end was trimmed by 6 bases and the J gene end by 4 bases; junction bases not matched to a gene: 8. Looked up from germline, CDR1 is MDHEN and CDR2 is SYDVKM. CDR3: CASSTRGGGADTQYF. CDR3 in DNA: TGTGCCAGCAGCACCCGCGGCGGGGGGGCAGATACGCAGTATTTT. The full variable domain, rest sourced from reference TRBV28 and TRBJ2-3, is DVKVTQSSRYLVKRTGEKVFLECVQDMDHENMFWYRQDPGLGLRLIYFSYDVKMKEKGDIPEGYSVSREKKERFSLILESASTNQTSMYLCASSTRGGGADTQYFGPGTRLTVL.

This clonotype came up a few times. The chain couples TRBV11-1 to TRBJ2-1; 9 nucleotides line up with TRBD2. The CDR3 has 19 amino acids. V shed 6 bases and J 0 bases; nucleotides not matched to a gene: 15. Germline CDR1 and CDR2: SGHAT and FQDESV (reference sequence). CDR3: CASRFGFLAGSSSYNEQFF. CDR3 DNA: TGTGCCAGCAGATTCGGTTTTCTAGCGGGGTCAAGCTCCTACAATGAGCAGTTCTTC.

There are many counts of this clonotype. The chain combines TRBV15 with TRBJ2-7; TRBD1 or TRBD2 may be the D gene (5 bases each). Trimming cost V 5 bases and J 6 bases, with 17 bases left between them. Germline-derived CDR1 and CDR2 are LNHNV and YYDKDF (reference sequence). This CDR3 has 14 residues. The CDR3 DNA reads as TGTGCCACCAGCCGCCGGATGGGGGAAGGCGAGCAGTACTTC. Translation gives CATSRRMGEGEQYF.

This clonotype was detected a few times. The rearrangement links TRBV27 to TRBJ1-3; D may be TRBD1 (6 bases). From germline, CDR1 is MNHEY and CDR2 SMNVEV (reference sequence). V was clipped by 0 bases and J by 0 bases, with 9 bases between them. CDR3 length: 16 amino acids. The CDR3 bases are TGTGCCAGCAGTTTATCGCGGACAGCCTCTGGAAACACCATATATTTT. Translation gives CASSLSRTASGNTIYF.

This chain joins TRBV7-2 and TRBJ1-6, with TRBD1 as a possible D gene (5 bases). The length of the CDR3 is 13 residues. Germline values: CDR1 SGHTA, CDR2 FQGNSA. V lost 5 bases and J lost 10, with 12 bases in between. The CDR3 nucleotides read TGTGCCAGCAGCCAACAGGAGAGGTCACCCCTCCACTTT. Translation: CASSQQERSPLHF. Together with reference TRBV7-2 and TRBJ1-6, the CDR3 gives the full variable domain: GAGVSQSPSNKVTEKGKDVELRCDPISGHTALYWYRQSLGQGLEFLIYFQGNSAPDKSGLPSDRFSAERTGGSVSTLTIQRTQQEDSAVYLCASSQQERSPLHFGNGTRLTVT.

This clonotype was observed a handful of times. The rearrangement joins TRBV20-1 to TRBJ1-5; the D gene is possibly TRBD1 (5 bases). The V end lost 8 bases, the J end lost 0 bases, and 14 bases lay between the germline ends. CDR1 is DFQATT and CDR2 is SNEGSKA in the germline V gene (reference sequence). There are 14 residues in the CDR3. As DNA, the CDR3 is TGCAGTTCCCTCGAAGGGGTTAGCAATCAGCCCCAGCATTTT. This translates into CSSLEGVSNQPQHF.

This rearrangement joins TRBV6-2 or TRBV6-3 to TRBJ2-1; 10 nucleotides align to TRBD2. CDR3 length equals 15 residues. The V gene's germline CDR1 is MNHEY and CDR2 SVGEGT. V gave up 2 bases and J gave up 10 bases; unmatched junction bases: 8. This chain's CDR3 is CASSYNQRGGEEQFF. Written as DNA, the CDR3 is TGTGCCAGCAGTTACAACCAGCGGGGGGGCGAGGAGCAGTTCTTC.

This clonotype was recorded at least ten times. This chain links TRBV5-1 with TRBJ1-1, with 7 nucleotides matching TRBD1. Trimming at V came to 7 bases and at J to 4 bases, leaving 10 bases not matched to a gene. This CDR3 spans 14 amino acids. Germline values: CDR1 SGHRS, CDR2 YFSETQ. The CDR3 protein is CASSPGPGGTEAFF. The CDR3 nucleotides are TGCGCCAGCTCCCCTGGGCCAGGGGGCACTGAAGCTTTCTTT.

This clonotype was detected ten times or more. The chain couples TRBV10-3 to TRBJ2-7, with TRBD1 matching over 9 bases. The germline V gene has CDR1 ENHRY and CDR2 SYGVKD. This CDR3 is 13 amino acids long. V lost 6 bases and J lost 4; bases outside the gene matches: 4. Here the CDR3 reads CAIRPGQGYEQYF. The CDR3 DNA sequence: TGTGCCATCAGGCCGGGACAGGGATACGAGCAGTACTTC.

V is TRBV12-3 or TRBV12-4 and J is TRBJ2-2; 10 bases are shared with TRBD2. Trimming removed 5 bases from V and 7 bases from J; junction bases left unmatched: 7. This CDR3 is 15 amino acids long. This chain's CDR3 is CASSPKSGGVGELFF. The CDR3 DNA follows: TGTGCCAGCAGTCCCAAGAGCGGGGGGGTCGGGGAGCTGTTTTTT.

This clonotype occurred a few times. The rearrangement joins TRBV9 to TRBJ1-3; D not certain. The V end lost 0 bases, the J end lost 0 bases, and 13 bases lay between the germline ends. There are 17 residues in the CDR3. Germline V gene sequence: CDR1 SGDLS, CDR2 YYNGEE. CDR3 DNA sequence: TGTGCCAGCAGCGTAGCCCCCGATGTGGCCTCTGGAAACACCATATATTTT. Translated, it gives CASSVAPDVASGNTIYF.

In this sample, this clonotype turned up a few times. This chain joins TRBV10-3 and TRBJ1-2; D not certain. V was clipped by 6 bases and J by 4 bases, with 6 bases between them. Germline values: CDR1 ENHRY, CDR2 SYGVKD. The CDR3 is made up of 11 amino acids. CDR3 region: CAISRAYGYTF. In DNA form, the CDR3 reads TGTGCCATCAGCCGGGCCTATGGCTACACCTTC.